This T cell receptor beta chain was obtained from a study of post-analysis software for immune sequencing data. This CDR3 comprises 13 residues. The V gene lost 7 bases and the J gene lost 8 bases, with 20 bases spanning the gap. Germline V gene data show CDR1 as SQVTM and CDR2 as ANQGSEA. Worth noting for this clonotype: Its antigen remains unknown.

Presence of unique molecular identifiers characterized the TCR beta cDNA libraries. TCRdb reanalysed the PCR reads using MiXCR and keeps one entry per CDR3 protein. The data show about 680,000 distinct CDR3 sequences, with around 60% seen just once and around 11% held by the top ten. Study conclusions and caveats: Included in a set of five TRBV segments more frequent in patients than controls were TRBV5-6, TRBV5-1 and TRBV20-1.

This rearrangement joins TRBV29-1 to TRBJ1-2; no reliable D call. The clonotype was recovered from a girl aged 2 to 10 with multiple sclerosis. The sample was blood. CDR3 sequence reads: CSAANPPAEGYTF. The DNA for the CDR3 is TGCAGCGCCGCCAACCCCCCCGCGGAAGGCTACACCTTC.